This T cell receptor beta chain was recovered during a study of cytomegalovirus exposure and HLA in healthy donors. Study background: An earlier analysis found roughly 100 million unique TCR beta sequences from 150 million to 200 million T cells. Study conclusions and caveats: In a later analysis, TCR beta V- and J-gene trimming showed a link to a missense DCLRE1C variant. TRBV6-2, TRBV6-3 and some other V segments were excluded as indistinguishable. Generally TCR sequences proved uncommon, though certain public TCRs appeared in numerous donors.

Germline CDR1 and CDR2: MNHNS and SASEGT. The germline V and J ends were trimmed by 3 bases and 2 bases, with 8 bases remaining between them. This CDR3 is 14 amino acids long. The PCR employed 60 Vbeta primers together with 13 Jbeta primers. The repertoire was sequenced with immunoSEQ multiplex PCR; TCRdb's copy has only in-frame clones and lacks some. Here the sample spans roughly 100,000 clones, about 80% being singletons. Notes on this clone: The antigen is not known.

The sequencing input was PBMCs. The chain employs TRBV6-1 and TRBJ2-1; D uncertain. The clonotype comes from a man aged 40-50 years in good health and CMV-seronegative. In DNA, the CDR3 is TGTGCCAGCAGTGAGCGCTCTCCCTACAATGAGCAGTTCTTC. Encoded protein: CASSERSPYNEQFF.